This TCR beta chain comes out of a study of T cells after yellow fever vaccination. Germline CDR1 reads SGHRS; CDR2 reads YFSETQ. With 1 base removed from V and 6 bases from J, the gap between germline ends came to 13 bases. This CDR3 has 14 amino acids. There are a few counts of this clonotype. Its cognate antigen is unknown. TCRdb independently ran MiXCR on the 5' RACE reads; one entry per CDR3 protein. Of 120,000 or so distinct CDR3 sequences in the sample, about 8.8% were seen once. General study findings and limits: FACS-sorted repertoires could contain abundant clonotypes contaminating from the bulk population.

The material sequenced was CD8+ T cells sorted from PBMCs, taken on the day of the yellow fever booster vaccination. The sequence came from a young man who received the YFV17D yellow fever vaccine. The chain couples TRBV5-1 to TRBJ1-2; D ambiguous. The CDR3 DNA reads as TGCGCCAGCAGCTTGTCCGGCAGCTTCGATGGCTACACCTTC. It encodes CASSLSGSFDGYTF.